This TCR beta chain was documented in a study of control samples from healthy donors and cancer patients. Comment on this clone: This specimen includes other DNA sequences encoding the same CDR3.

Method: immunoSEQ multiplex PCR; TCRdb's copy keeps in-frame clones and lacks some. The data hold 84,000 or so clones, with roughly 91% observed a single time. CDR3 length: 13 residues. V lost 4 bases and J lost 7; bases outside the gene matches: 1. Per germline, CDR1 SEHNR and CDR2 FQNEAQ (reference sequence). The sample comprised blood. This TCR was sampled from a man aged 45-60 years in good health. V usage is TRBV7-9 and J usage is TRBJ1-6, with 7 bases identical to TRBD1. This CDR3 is CASSSDRNSPLHF. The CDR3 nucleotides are TGTGCCAGCAGCTCGGACAGGAATTCACCCCTCCACTTT.